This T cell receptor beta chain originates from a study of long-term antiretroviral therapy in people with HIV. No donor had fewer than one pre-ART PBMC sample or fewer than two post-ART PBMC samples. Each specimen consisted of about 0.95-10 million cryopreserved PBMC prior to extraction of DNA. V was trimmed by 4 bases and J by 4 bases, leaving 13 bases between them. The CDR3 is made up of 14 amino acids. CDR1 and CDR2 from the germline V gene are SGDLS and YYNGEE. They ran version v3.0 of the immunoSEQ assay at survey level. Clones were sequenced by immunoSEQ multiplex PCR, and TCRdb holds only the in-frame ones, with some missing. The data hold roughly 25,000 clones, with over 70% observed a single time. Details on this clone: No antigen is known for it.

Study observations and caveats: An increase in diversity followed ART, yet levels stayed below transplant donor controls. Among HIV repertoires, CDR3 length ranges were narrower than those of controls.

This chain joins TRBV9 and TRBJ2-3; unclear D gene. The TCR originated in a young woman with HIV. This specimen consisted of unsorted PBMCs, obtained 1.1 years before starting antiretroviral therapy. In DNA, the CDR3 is TGTGCCAGCAGCACCCGTGGTGGGTCAGATACGCAGTATTTT. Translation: CASSTRGGSDTQYF.